What follows are 20 T cell receptor beta chains derived from one specimen sequenced in a study of T cells in Graves' hyperthyroidism and ophthalmopathy. From RNA transcripts, TCR beta CDR3 regions were amplified. Primed by the HTBI set, a first-round RT-PCR was run on the TCR CDR3. Each CDR3 protein gets one entry after TCRdb re-called the multiplex PCR reads with MiXCR. The sample shows a few hundred thousand distinct CDR3 sequences, more than 14% of them seen only once. Sequenced sample: blood. The receptors were sampled from a woman in her thirties or forties with Graves' hyperthyroidism that later progressed to Graves' ophthalmopathy.

Only a few counts were recorded for this clonotype. The V call is TRBV5-4, the J call TRBJ2-7; TRBD1 might be the D (6 bases). The V end was cut by 2 bases, the J end by 0 bases, with 9 bases between. The CDR3 covers 14 residues. Per germline, CDR1 SGHNT and CDR2 YYREEE (reference sequence). The CDR3 DNA follows: TGTGCCAGCAGCTTACCGGACAGCTCCTACGAGCAGTACTTC. Encoded protein: CASSLPDSSYEQYF.

This clonotype turned up a few times. In this CDR3 the conserved last residue, phenylalanine or tryptophan, is missing, so a read error is likely. V gene TRBV28 combines with J gene TRBJ1-6; D unresolved. Trimming stripped 2 bases from V and 0 bases from J, with 20 bases between. Germline lookup yields CDR1 MDHEN and CDR2 SYDVKM. The CDR3 runs 20 residues. The CDR3 sequence: CASSLAPWARRSSYNSPLHV. The CDR3 DNA is TGTGCCAGCAGTTTAGCCCCCTGGGCCAGGCGGAGCTCCTATAATTCACCCCTCCACGTT.

V usage is TRBV20-1 and J usage is TRBJ2-7; 10 nucleotides agree with TRBD2. The CDR3 extends over 15 amino acids. V dropped 5 bases and J dropped 2; count of bases not matched to a gene: 9. CDR1 DFQATT and CDR2 SNEGSKA come from the germline V gene (reference sequence). The CDR3, as DNA: TGCAGTGCTCCTAGGCTTACTAGCGGGACCTACGAGCAGTACTTC. Translation: CSAPRLTSGTYEQYF.

At least ten counts were recorded for this clonotype. The V and J genes are TRBV3-1 and TRBJ2-1; D unclear. Germline CDR1 is LGHDT and CDR2 is YNNKEL (reference sequence). Trimming took off 1 base at V and 5 bases at J, with 6 bases between the two ends. CDR3 length: 13 amino acids. The CDR3 bases are TGTGCCAGCAGCCAAGTGTCCAACAATGAGCAGTTCTTC. As protein: CASSQVSNNEQFF.

The table lists this clonotype with many counts. V usage is TRBV18 and J usage is TRBJ1-2; 9 bases line up with TRBD1. V dropped 3 bases and J dropped 4; count of bases not matched to a gene: 3. Germline loops: CDR1 KGHSH, CDR2 LQKENI. The CDR3 totals 14 residues. The CDR3 coding sequence is TGTGCCAGCTCACCCGGGACAGGGACCTATGGCTACACCTTC. Its translation: CASSPGTGTYGYTF.

This clonotype was seen repeatedly, ten times or more. The chain is built from TRBV20-1 and TRBJ1-2, with D hard to call. CDR3 length: 14 residues. The ends were cut back, 0 bases at V and 3 bases at J, with 11 bases in the middle. Germline CDR1 and CDR2: DFQATT and SNEGSKA (reference sequence). CDR3 sequence: CSARDQSAYYGYTF. CDR3 sequence (DNA): TGCAGTGCTAGAGATCAATCGGCATACTATGGCTACACCTTC.

This clonotype was recorded many times. This rearrangement joins TRBV27 to TRBJ2-3; 7 bases fit TRBD1. Losses at the gene ends were 5 bases for V and 1 base for J; bases not matched to a gene: 9. CDR1 is MNHEY and CDR2 is SMNVEV in the germline V gene (reference sequence). The CDR3 length is 16 residues. The CDR3 here is CASSGGQLTGTDTQYF. CDR3 bases: TGTGCCAGCAGTGGGGGACAGTTGACAGGCACAGATACGCAGTATTTT.

The chain couples TRBV2 to TRBJ2-2, with 9 bases that match TRBD2. The CDR3 contains 12 residues. Trimming took 6 bases from V and 11 from J; bases not matched to a gene: 4. The germline V gene encodes CDR1 SNHLY and CDR2 FYNNEI. The CDR3: CASRDSGRELFF. DNA for the CDR3: TGTGCCAGCAGAGATAGCGGGAGAGAGCTGTTTTTT.

This clonotype appeared many times. The V call is TRBV6-1, the J call TRBJ2-7; 9 bases align to TRBD1. Unmatched junction bases numbered 13, after V lost 5 bases and J lost 5 bases. Germline values: CDR1 MNHNS, CDR2 SASEGT. This CDR3 region has 16 residues. CDR3: CASSPNSRDRDHEQYF. DNA of the CDR3: TGTGCCAGCAGTCCCAACTCTCGGGACAGGGACCACGAGCAGTACTTC.

The sample holds many counts of this clonotype. V is TRBV28 and J is TRBJ2-1; 11 positions match TRBD2. Per germline, CDR1 MDHEN and CDR2 SYDVKM. CDR3 length: 17 amino acids. J gave up 5 bases and V 3 bases, and 9 bases lay outside the gene matches. In nucleotides, the CDR3 is TGTGCCAGCAGTTTGTCAAAGACTAGCGGGAACAACAATGAGCAGTTCTTC. It is translated as CASSLSKTSGNNNEQFF.

Many counts were recorded for this clonotype. This chain links TRBV6-1 with TRBJ2-3; maybe TRBD2 (6 bases). This CDR3 is 15 amino acids long. Germline lookup yields CDR1 MNHNS and CDR2 SASEGT. V shed 6 bases and J shed 1 base, with 14 bases lying between them. CDR3 residues: CASRNLASGTDTQYF. The DNA for the CDR3 is TGTGCCAGCAGAAACCTAGCGAGCGGCACAGATACGCAGTATTTT.

Turning to this clonotype: The junction differs from germline at one of its ends, possibly a read error. The J gene is TRBJ2-1, the V gene TRBV9, with 12 bases that match TRBD2. CDR3 length: 16 residues. Per the germline V gene, CDR1 is SGDLS and CDR2 is YYNGEE. The DNA for the CDR3 is TGTGCCAGCAGCGCTAGCGGGAGGGCCTCCTACAACGAGCAGTTCTTC. This translates into CASSASGRASYNEQFF.

This clonotype was seen repeatedly, ten times or more. The chain carries TRBV7-8 and TRBJ2-3, with TRBD2 matching over 12 bases. CDR3 length: 18 residues. CDR1 is SGHVS, CDR2 FQNEAQ, per germline. The J segment lost 5 bases and the V segment lost 0 bases, leaving 9 bases of the junction unmatched. DNA of the CDR3: TGTGCCAGCAGCTTAGCCAGTCTAGCGGGAGGGGTCGGAGATACGCAGTATTTT. The encoded protein is CASSLASLAGGVGDTQYF.

This chain links TRBV7-3 with TRBJ2-1; D ambiguous. CDR1 SGHTA and CDR2 FQGTGA come from the germline V gene. V lost 3 bases and J 5 bases, leaving 8 bases between the germline ends. The length of the CDR3 is 13 residues. CDR3 amino acids: CASSFLGNNEQFF. CDR3 nucleotides: TGTGCCAGCAGCTTCCTCGGTAACAATGAGCAGTTCTTC.

This clonotype has just a few counts. The V gene is TRBV9, the J gene TRBJ2-5; 7 nucleotides agree with TRBD2. With V trimmed by 4 bases and J by 0 bases, 6 bases remained unmatched. Germline CDR1 is SGDLS and CDR2 is YYNGEE. The CDR3 extends over 15 amino acids. The CDR3 DNA reads as TGTGCCAGCAGCTTTGGGACTATTGACCAAGAGACCCAGTACTTC. Translating gives CASSFGTIDQETQYF.

This clonotype was seen at least ten times. The V and J genes are TRBV2 and TRBJ2-3; D remains ambiguous. V was shortened by 3 bases and J by 1 base, with 8 bases between the two germline ends. Germline loops: CDR1 SNHLY, CDR2 FYNNEI. This CDR3 has 14 residues. The CDR3 bases are TGTGCCAGCAGTGATCTAGAAGGCACAGATACGCAGTATTTT. It translates to CASSDLEGTDTQYF.

This clonotype was seen many times. The J gene is TRBJ2-7, the V gene TRBV9; a possible D gene is TRBD2 (5 bases). Germline CDR1 SGDLS, CDR2 YYNGEE. With 2 bases removed from V and 0 bases from J, the gap between germline ends came to 12 bases. There are 15 residues in the CDR3. CDR3 in amino acids: CASSVYPEGSYEQYF. The CDR3 DNA is TGTGCCAGCAGCGTGTACCCCGAGGGCTCCTACGAGCAGTACTTC.

V and J are TRBV5-4 and TRBJ1-3; D gene ambiguous. The CDR3 is made up of 13 amino acids. The germline gives CDR1 SGHNT, CDR2 YYREEE (reference sequence). Trimming left V 0 bases short and J 6 bases short, with 7 bases between. Written as DNA, the CDR3 is TGTGCCAGCAGCTTGGATACTTCAAACACCATATATTTT. This encodes CASSLDTSNTIYF. Full variable domain (rest looked up from reference TRBV5-4 and TRBJ1-3): ETGVTQSPTHLIKTRGQQVTLRCSSQSGHNTVSWYQQALGQGPQFIFQYYREEENGRGNFPPRFSGLQFPNYSSELNVNALELDDSALYLCASSLDTSNTIYFGEGSWLTVV.

This clonotype was detected many times. The chain employs TRBV28 and TRBJ1-2; perhaps TRBD1 as D (5 bases). The CDR3 is 13 residues long. V was cut by 3 bases and J by 8 bases, with 13 bases left in between. Germline CDR1 and CDR2: MDHEN and SYDVKM. The CDR3 bases are TGTGCCAGCAGTTTTGCGGGGGAACGGGGCTACACCTTC. Its protein is CASSFAGERGYTF.

The chain links TRBV29-1 to TRBJ2-4; TRBD1 agrees at 8 bases. J lost 8 bases, V lost 1 base, and 7 bases had no gene match. The germline V gene encodes CDR1 SQVTM and CDR2 ANQGSEA. The length of the CDR3 is 14 residues. The CDR3 DNA is TGCAGCGTTGAAGGCCGGCAGGGGGCGGACATTCAGTACTTC. This encodes CSVEGRQGADIQYF.